The 25 T cell receptor beta chains reported below all come from one sample, sequenced in a study of blood T cell repertoires in COVID-19. Sequencing was performed with immunoSEQ multiplex PCR; in TCRdb, only in-frame clones are kept and a portion is missing. The repertoire has 300,000 to 400,000 clones, roughly 90% of them found once; the top ten carry 3% to 4%. Sequenced: peripheral blood. Receptors were obtained from a woman between 45 and 60 years old with active or convalescent COVID-19.

The CDR3 sequence: CASSTVGPGATNTEAFF. CDR3 coding DNA: TGCGCCAGCAGCACCGTGGGGCCAGGGGCTACGAACACTGAAGCTTTCTTT. The chain is built from TRBV5-1 and TRBJ1-1; D perhaps matches TRBD1 (6 bases). The CDR3 is made up of 17 amino acids. Trimming shortened V by 4 bases and J by 1 base, and 20 bases separated the two germline ends. Germline V gene data show CDR1 as SGHRS and CDR2 as YFSETQ.

This rearrangement joins TRBV6-1 to TRBJ1-5, with a weak D call TRBD1 (6 bases). The CDR3 consists of 14 residues. CDR1 MNHNS and CDR2 SASEGT come from the germline V gene. V gave up 3 bases and J gave up 3 bases, with 9 bases separating them. The CDR3 spells CASSDQGINQPQHF. The CDR3 region has the DNA TGTGCCAGCAGTGATCAGGGGATCAATCAGCCCCAGCATTTT.

This clone has at least ten counts. V gene TRBV19 combines with J gene TRBJ1-5; D may be TRBD1 (5 bases). The CDR3 has 15 amino acids. The germline gives CDR1 LNHDA, CDR2 SQIVND (reference sequence). V was pared by 6 bases and J by 5 bases, with 17 bases between. CDR3 residues: CASRGTEGPHQPQHF. In DNA, the CDR3 is TGTGCCAGTAGGGGGACGGAGGGGCCCCATCAGCCCCAGCATTTT.

The rearrangement uses TRBV6-5 and TRBJ1-3, with a tentative D call TRBD1 (6 bases). The ends were cut back, 6 bases at V and 2 bases at J, with 11 bases in the middle. In germline, CDR1 is MNHEY, CDR2 SVGAGI. The length of the CDR3 is 14 residues. The CDR3 sequence is CASRTGLTGNTIYF. DNA of the CDR3: TGTGCCAGCAGGACAGGCCTTACTGGAAACACCATATATTTT.

J is TRBJ1-1 and V is TRBV19; D is perhaps TRBD1 (5 bases). Germline V gene lookup returns CDR1 LNHDA and CDR2 SQIVND (reference sequence). This CDR3 contains 17 residues. V was pared by 3 bases and J by 6 bases, with 23 bases between. The CDR3 coding sequence is TGTGCCAGTAGTATCCAAAGAACACTGGGGACTGAAGCTGAAGCTTTCTTT. Protein sequence: CASSIQRTLGTEAEAFF.

V is TRBV6-2 or TRBV6-3 and J is TRBJ1-4, with D maybe TRBD1 (5 bases). Per the germline V gene, CDR1 is MNHEY and CDR2 is SVGEGT. CDR3 size: 14 residues. The V end was cut by 6 bases, the J end by 11 bases, with 19 bases between. In DNA, the CDR3 is TGTGCCAGCAGCCCGGACACCTTAATGAAGAAACTGTTTTTT. As protein: CASSPDTLMKKLFF.

This sequence joins TRBV10-3 and TRBJ1-1, with 7 bases matching TRBD1. Per germline, CDR1 ENHRY and CDR2 SYGVKD. This CDR3 has 12 residues. Germline trimming cut 5 bases from V and 6 bases from J; bases unmatched to any gene: 3. The CDR3 DNA sequence: TGTGCCATCAGTCGACAGGGCGCTGAAGCTTTCTTT. Encoded protein: CAISRQGAEAFF.

J is TRBJ2-7 and V is TRBV19, with D perhaps matching TRBD1 (6 bases). V lost 1 base, J lost 2 bases, and 9 bases lay in between. The CDR3 has 14 residues. Germline CDR1 is LNHDA and CDR2 is SQIVND (reference sequence). For the CDR3, the DNA is TGTGCCAGTAGTATAGGGGGACAAGCCTACGAGCAGTACTTC. The encoded protein is CASSIGGQAYEQYF. The full variable domain, in which reference TRBV19 and TRBJ2-7 provide the parts outside the CDR3, is DGGITQSPKYLFRKEGQNVTLSCEQNLNHDAMYWYRQDPGQGLRLIYYSQIVNDFQKGDIAEGYSVSREKKESFPLTVTSAQKNPTAFYLCASSIGGQAYEQYFGPGTRLTVT.

CDR3 bases: TGTGCCAGCACCGCGGAATGGGGGGGGAACACTGAAGCTTTCTTT. Protein product: CASTAEWGGNTEAFF. The chain has TRBV25-1 and TRBJ1-1, with a weak D call TRBD1 (5 bases). This CDR3 is 15 amino acids long. Germline CDR1 is MGHDK and CDR2 is SYGVNS. The V gene lost 7 bases and the J gene lost 1 base, with 16 bases spanning the gap.

The chain has TRBV19 and TRBJ1-1, with 9 bases lining up with TRBD1. Germline V gives CDR1 LNHDA, CDR2 SQIVND (reference sequence). CDR3 length: 19 residues. The J segment lost 5 bases and the V segment lost 3 bases, leaving 19 bases of the junction unmatched. CDR3: CASSIGGGTGRMGKTEAFF. Written as DNA, the CDR3 is TGTGCCAGTAGTATCGGGGGAGGGACAGGGAGAATGGGGAAGACTGAAGCTTTCTTT.

The rearrangement uses TRBV7-6 and TRBJ2-1; 9 positions agree with TRBD2. The germline V gene encodes CDR1 SGHVS and CDR2 FNYEAQ. The CDR3 has 17 amino acids. V was pared by 4 bases and J by 4 bases, with 11 bases of the junction left unmatched. CDR3 amino acids: CASSSLSPGLAYNEQFF. CDR3 DNA sequence: TGTGCCAGCAGCTCTTTATCCCCGGGACTAGCTTACAATGAGCAGTTCTTC.

V gene TRBV5-4 combines with J gene TRBJ1-2, with D unresolved. This CDR3 comprises 15 residues. V was clipped by 4 bases and J by 7 bases, with 20 bases between them. Per germline, CDR1 SGHNT and CDR2 YYREEE (reference sequence). The chain's CDR3 is CASSPNAATEGGYTF. The CDR3 DNA reads as TGTGCCAGCAGCCCGAATGCCGCCACCGAGGGTGGCTACACCTTC.

V usage is TRBV7-2 and J usage is TRBJ1-4, with a tentative D call TRBD1 (5 bases). Germline V gene lookup returns CDR1 SGHTA and CDR2 FQGNSA. This CDR3 comprises 14 residues. With 6 bases removed from V and 0 bases from J, the gap between germline ends came to 8 bases. The CDR3 nucleotides are TGTGCCAGCAGTGGACAATCAACTAATGAAAAACTGTTTTTT. Translating it yields CASSGQSTNEKLFF.

The chain joins TRBV6-5 to TRBJ2-5; TRBD1 agrees at 8 bases. From germline, CDR1 is MNHEY and CDR2 SVGAGI. This CDR3 comprises 15 residues. V was clipped by 2 bases and J by 2 bases; unmatched bases: 4. The CDR3 sequence: CASSYDRGPQETQYF. The CDR3 DNA follows: TGTGCCAGCAGTTACGACAGGGGTCCACAAGAGACCCAGTACTTC.

The chain employs TRBV4-1 and TRBJ1-1; unclear D gene. The CDR3 is made up of 13 amino acids. Germline V lookup: CDR1 MGHRA, CDR2 YSYEKL. Trimming removed 0 bases at V and 4 bases at J, with 6 bases between. This chain's CDR3 is CASSQEHITEAFF. CDR3 in DNA: TGCGCCAGCAGCCAAGAACACATCACTGAAGCTTTCTTT.

CDR3 sequence (DNA): TGTGCCAGCAGTGGGGACAGCGTCTACAATGAGCAGTTCTTC. It specifies CASSGDSVYNEQFF. The chain carries TRBV5-4 and TRBJ2-1, with 7 bases identical to TRBD1. The germline V gene encodes CDR1 SGHNT and CDR2 YYREEE (reference sequence). The CDR3 is made up of 14 amino acids. V gave up 5 bases and J gave up 3 bases; unmatched junction bases: 5.

The chain recombines TRBV11-2 with TRBJ2-7, with D possibly matching TRBD2 (5 bases). The germline V gene encodes CDR1 SGHAT and CDR2 FQNNGV. Trimming shortened V by 0 bases and J by 6 bases, and 12 bases separated the two germline ends. The CDR3 is 14 residues long. CDR3 sequence: CASSLDTGGGEQYF. As DNA, the CDR3 is TGTGCCAGCAGCTTAGATACCGGCGGAGGCGAGCAGTACTTC.

The chain carries TRBV30 and TRBJ1-6, with D uncertain. The CDR3 runs to 12 residues. Germline V gene sequence: CDR1 GTSNPN, CDR2 SVGIG (reference sequence). The V and J ends lost 2 bases and 5 bases respectively, with 4 bases between them. DNA of the CDR3: TGTGCCTGGAGTACAGATAATTCACCCCTCCACTTT. Its protein is CAWSTDNSPLHF.

The rearrangement links TRBV25-1 to TRBJ1-3, with D unresolved. In germline, CDR1 is MGHDK, CDR2 SYGVNS. This CDR3 is built from 11 residues. V lost 11 bases and J 9 bases, leaving 14 bases between the germline ends. The CDR3 protein is CAESYLATIYF. As DNA, the CDR3 is TGTGCCGAATCATACCTGGCCACCATATATTTT.

V usage is TRBV3-1 (or the pseudogene TRBV3-2) and J usage is TRBJ2-5; tentative D call: TRBD2 (7 bases). Trimming cost V 1 base and J 2 bases, with 14 bases left between them. The CDR3 runs to 16 residues. Looked up from germline, CDR1 is LGHDT and CDR2 is YNNKEL (reference sequence). This chain's CDR3 is CASSQVRGRDQETQYF. The CDR3 nucleotides are TGTGCCAGCAGCCAAGTAAGGGGGAGGGATCAAGAGACCCAGTACTTC.

The chain has TRBV6-2 or TRBV6-3 and TRBJ1-2; 7 bases match TRBD1. This CDR3 is built from 13 residues. Trimming cost V 4 bases and J 4 bases; bases outside gene matches: 3. Germline values: CDR1 MNHEY, CDR2 SVGEGT. The CDR3 coding sequence is TGTGCCAGCAGTTCGGACAGGTCCTATGGCTACACCTTC. Translated: CASSSDRSYGYTF.

This clone was picked up a small number of times. The J gene is TRBJ2-6, the V gene TRBV2; 7 bases are a match to TRBD1. The CDR3 is 20 amino acids. The germline V gene encodes CDR1 SNHLY and CDR2 FYNNEI. V lost 2 bases to trimming and J lost 0 bases; unmatched junction nucleotides: 13. This CDR3 reads CASSEFLMGTESSGANVLTF. For the CDR3, the DNA is TGTGCCAGCAGTGAATTTCTGATGGGGACAGAAAGCTCTGGGGCCAACGTCCTGACTTTC.

The V gene is TRBV3-1 (or the pseudogene TRBV3-2), the J gene TRBJ1-6, with 7 nucleotides matching TRBD1. Germline V gives CDR1 LGHDT, CDR2 YNNKEL (reference sequence). The CDR3 extends over 13 amino acids. Trimming at V came to 5 bases and at J to 5 bases, leaving 0 bases not matched to a gene. The CDR3 is CASSGTDNSPLHF. The CDR3 region has the DNA TGTGCCAGCAGCGGGACAGATAATTCACCCCTCCACTTT.

This clone appeared a single time. In nucleotides, the CDR3 is TGTGCCAGCAGTCCTCTCCCCCCGGGGGGCGCGAGCGGTCAGAAGCCCCAGCATTTT. Residues: CASSPLPPGGASGQKPQHF. This rearrangement joins TRBV6-6 to TRBJ1-5; D might be TRBD1 (6 bases). This CDR3 spans 19 amino acids. Germline CDR1 and CDR2: MNHNY and SVGAGI (reference sequence). Trimming removed 5 bases at V and 8 bases at J, with 31 bases between.

The chain combines TRBV7-2 with TRBJ2-7, with TRBD2 identical over 9 bases. Looked up from germline, CDR1 is SGHTA and CDR2 is FQGNSA. The CDR3 loop spans 16 amino acids. Germline trimming cut 5 bases from V and 3 bases from J; bases unmatched to any gene: 11. In DNA form, the CDR3 reads TGTGCCAGCAGCACCCTTTCTAGCGGGGTTGGCTACGAGCAGTACTTC. It specifies CASSTLSSGVGYEQYF.